This is a list of T cell receptor beta chains from one sample in a study of blood T cell repertoires in COVID-19. Here immunoSEQ multiplex PCR was the method, and the copy in TCRdb shows in-frame clones only, minus some. In the table there are about 300,000 clones, around 85% of which are singletons. The sample was PBMCs or T cells enriched from blood (not recorded which). The receptors shown here come from a woman under 40 who had been exposed to COVID-19. The CDR3 runs from the conserved cysteine through the conserved F or W. D genes are given only for firm matches. Where a row states a size, it is once, few, many or the class of an expanded clone; other rows omit it.

v_gene,len,j_gene,d_gene,abundance,CDR3nt,CDR3aa
TRBV6-2/TRBV6-3,13,TRBJ1-2,TRBD1,.,TGTGCCAGCAGCTCGGGACAGGGGGCGGGCTACACCTTC,CASSSGQGAGYTF
TRBV19,16,TRBJ2-1,TRBD2,.,TGTGCCAGTAGTATAGTTTCTAGCGGGAACTACAATGAGCAGTTCTTC,CASSIVSSGNYNEQFF
TRBV7-9,14,TRBJ1-5,TRBD1,.,TGTGCCAGCAGCGGGAACAGGGGGAATCAGCCCCAGCATTTT,CASSGNRGNQPQHF
TRBV5-5,14,TRBJ1-2,.,few,TGTGCCAGCGCCGGCGAGGCAGGGTGGTATGGCTACACCTTC,CASAGEAGWYGYTF
TRBV7-8,14,TRBJ1-6,.,.,TGTGCCAGCAGCTCTAATAAAGGGGATTCACCCCTCCACTTT,CASSSNKGDSPLHF
TRBV11-1,16,TRBJ2-2,TRBD2,.,TGTGCCAGCAGTTCAGCGGGACTCGCGAACACCGGGGAGCTGTTTTTT,CASSSAGLANTGELFF
TRBV28,19,TRBJ1-2,TRBD1,.,TGTGCCAGCAGCTCACCCTCCAGGACAGGGCCGGGAGCTAACTATGGCTACACCTTC,CASSSPSRTGPGANYGYTF
TRBV7-2,14,TRBJ2-5,.,.,TGTGCCAGCAGCCCGAGGGGGGGGCGGGAGACCCAGTACTTC,CASSPRGGRETQYF
TRBV7-9,16,TRBJ2-7,.,.,TGTGCCAGCAGCTTAAGTACCGGGATACATTCCTACGAGCAGTACTTC,CASSLSTGIHSYEQYF
TRBV4-3,18,TRBJ1-6,.,once,TGCGCCAGCAGCCAAGAAACTCAAAATACCTACCCTAATTCACCCCTCCACTTT,CASSQETQNTYPNSPLHF
TRBV11-2,13,TRBJ2-1,.,.,TGTGCCAGCAGCCGGGCAGGGGTCACTGAGCAGTTCTTC,CASSRAGVTEQFF
TRBV19,15,TRBJ2-3,TRBD1,.,TGTGCCAGTAGTTACCCGGGACAGCCCACAGATACGCAGTATTTT,CASSYPGQPTDTQYF
TRBV9,17,TRBJ2-7,TRBD2,.,TGTGCCAGCAGCCCGGGACTAGCGGGGGGCAGCTCCTACGAGCAGTACTTC,CASSPGLAGGSSYEQYF
TRBV19,13,TRBJ1-2,TRBD1,.,TGTGCCAGTAGCCCTAACACAGGGGCTGGCTACACCTTC,CASSPNTGAGYTF
TRBV18,18,TRBJ1-1,TRBD1,.,TGTGCCAGCTCACCAGTCGTCGGACAGGGGGCAATGAACACTGAAGCTTTCTTT,CASSPVVGQGAMNTEAFF
TRBV29-1,14,TRBJ2-1,.,.,TGCAGCGTTACCGGACAGAGCTCCTACAATGAGCAGTTCTTC,CSVTGQSSYNEQFF
TRBV18,19,TRBJ1-3,TRBD1,.,TGTGCCAGCTCTCCCAGACCGGGACAGCCTTCCGTCTCTGGAAACACCATATATTTT,CASSPRPGQPSVSGNTIYF
TRBV19,16,TRBJ1-4,TRBD1,.,TGTGCCAGTAGTATACGACAGGGGGCTGAGGGTGAAAAACTGTTTTTT,CASSIRQGAEGEKLFF
TRBV7-3,14,TRBJ2-2,.,.,TGTGCCAGCAGCTTATCGGGTAGCACCGGGGAGCTGTTTTTT,CASSLSGSTGELFF
TRBV2,16,TRBJ2-3,TRBD2,.,TGTGCCAGCAGTGATTTAGGGACTACCTCACTAGATACGCAGTATTTT,CASSDLGTTSLDTQYF
TRBV6-5,15,TRBJ1-6,.,.,TGTGCCAGCAGGAGGGCCGGCTTTGATAATTCACCCCTCCACTTT,CASRRAGFDNSPLHF
TRBV30,13,TRBJ2-5,.,.,TGTGCCTGGAGTGTTTCAGGGGCGGAGACCCAGTACTTC,CAWSVSGAETQYF
TRBV5-4,17,TRBJ2-2,.,.,TGTGCCAGCAGCTTTTTTGGGGCCCAACGACTCACCGGGGAGCTGTTTTTT,CASSFFGAQRLTGELFF